The 20 T cell receptor beta chains in this list originate from one sample, sequenced in a study of blood T cell repertoires in COVID-19. The protocol was immunoSEQ multiplex PCR, while the TCRdb copy is restricted to in-frame clones and leaves out a portion. The sample gives 150,000 to 200,000 clones, less than 90% of which show up once; 13% to 15% is in the top ten. Source material: peripheral blood. These receptors were collected from a man between 18 and 35 years old with active or convalescent COVID-19.

The J gene is TRBJ2-3, the V gene TRBV25-1, with TRBD1 as a possible D gene (6 bases). The CDR3 is made up of 14 amino acids. Germline V CDR1 and CDR2: MGHDK, SYGVNS. Trimming left V 4 bases short and J 3 bases short, with 11 bases between. The CDR3 DNA reads TGTGCCAGCAGTGCGACAGGAAGGACAGATACGCAGTATTTT. Amino acids: CASSATGRTDTQYF.

A note on this clone: A junction boundary mismatches the germline segment, possibly from a read error. The V call is TRBV10-3, the J call TRBJ1-6, with 7 bases that match TRBD1. This CDR3 has 13 amino acids. Germline V gives CDR1 ENHRY, CDR2 SYGVKD. The CDR3 coding sequence is TGTGCCGTCAGGACAGGTGGGGATTCACCCCTCCACTTT. As protein: CAVRTGGDSPLHF.

The chain couples TRBV6-5 to TRBJ2-1; no firm D call. Germline V gives CDR1 MNHEY, CDR2 SVGAGI. There are 16 residues in the CDR3. V was pared by 4 bases and J by 3 bases, with 16 bases between. The CDR3 here is CASSSRLGELYNEQFF. The DNA for the CDR3 is TGTGCCAGCAGTTCCCGCCTAGGAGAGCTCTACAATGAGCAGTTCTTC.

The V and J genes are TRBV19 and TRBJ1-1, with D tentatively TRBD1 (5 bases). The CDR3 runs 14 residues. Between the trimmed V and J ends, which lost 7 bases and 4 bases, there was a span of 16 bases. Germline values: CDR1 LNHDA, CDR2 SQIVND (reference sequence). CDR3 protein: CASTVPGLVTEAFF. CDR3 nucleotides: TGTGCCAGTACAGTGCCAGGGTTGGTCACTGAAGCTTTCTTT.

The V gene is TRBV9, the J gene TRBJ2-7, with D tentatively TRBD2 (5 bases). The V and J ends lost 0 bases and 5 bases respectively, with 9 bases between them. The CDR3 is 13 residues long. The germline CDR1 and CDR2 sequences are SGDLS and YYNGEE. The CDR3 sequence: CASSVGGSHEQYF. CDR3 nucleotide sequence: TGTGCCAGCAGCGTAGGCGGGTCCCACGAGCAGTACTTC.

This clone has more than one count but fewer than ten. The chain combines TRBV11-2 with TRBJ2-2; maybe TRBD1 (6 bases). V dropped 6 bases and J dropped 0 bases, with 14 bases sitting between them. The length of the CDR3 is 16 residues. From germline, CDR1 is SGHAT and CDR2 FQNNGV. CDR3: CASSSSGTTNTGELFF. The CDR3 bases are TGTGCCAGCAGTTCCTCCGGGACAACGAACACCGGGGAGCTGTTTTTT. The entire variable domain, with the rest obtained from reference TRBV11-2 and TRBJ2-2, is as follows: EAGVAQSPRYKIIEKRQSVAFWCNPISGHATLYWYQQILGQGPKLLIQFQNNGVVDDSQLPKDRFSAERLKGVDSTLKIQPAKLEDSAVYLCASSSSGTTNTGELFFGEGSRLTVL.

The chain joins TRBV11-2 to TRBJ1-2; D is unclear. Looked up from germline, CDR1 is SGHAT and CDR2 is FQNNGV. The CDR3 has 15 amino acids. Trimming took off 5 bases at V and 8 bases at J, with 21 bases between the two ends. CDR3 in amino acids: CASSPPDRRSVGYTF. CDR3 sequence (DNA): TGTGCCAGCAGCCCCCCGGATCGGAGGTCTGTGGGCTACACCTTC.

The chain joins TRBV5-4 to TRBJ1-2, with TRBD1 identical over 8 bases. V lost 4 bases and J lost 1; bases outside the gene matches: 15. The germline CDR1 and CDR2 sequences are SGHNT and YYREEE (reference sequence). This CDR3 is built from 18 residues. The CDR3 DNA follows: TGTGCCAGCAGCCAAGGCGTGCAGGGGGCACTATTTAACTATGGCTACACCTTC. Protein: CASSQGVQGALFNYGYTF.

The genes are TRBV7-9 and TRBJ1-5; D is unclear. The CDR3 consists of 17 residues. Germline-derived CDR1 and CDR2 are SEHNR and FQNEAQ (reference sequence). The V gene lost 1 base and the J gene lost 0 bases, with 13 bases spanning the gap. The DNA for the CDR3 is TGTGCCAGCAGCTTAGTCTCTTTGAGGGATAGCAATCAGCCCCAGCATTTT. It translates to CASSLVSLRDSNQPQHF.

The CDR3 sequence is CASSPLTSGSKYEQYF. Here the CDR3 DNA reads TGTGCCAGCTCACCCCTTACTAGCGGGAGTAAGTACGAGCAGTACTTC. The chain employs TRBV18 and TRBJ2-7; TRBD2 agrees at 11 bases. There are 16 residues in the CDR3. J was trimmed by 4 bases and V by 3 bases; bases with no gene match: 8. Germline CDR1 KGHSH, CDR2 LQKENI.

The V and J genes are TRBV11-2 and TRBJ2-7; D is unresolved. CDR1 is SGHAT, CDR2 FQNNGV, per germline. This CDR3 has 13 residues. Trimming pared 5 bases from V and 0 bases from J, leaving 8 bases between. CDR3 sequence: CASSTRSSYEQYF. For the CDR3, the DNA is TGTGCCAGCAGCACCCGGAGCTCCTACGAGCAGTACTTC.

The V call is TRBV4-3, the J call TRBJ1-5; D is undetermined. The germline V and J ends were trimmed by 1 base and 10 bases, with 17 bases remaining between them. The CDR3 sequence is 15 residues long. The germline CDR1 and CDR2 sequences are LGHNA and YSLEER. CDR3 DNA: TGCGCCAGCAGCCAAGTCCGGACTCCCGGAGCACCCCAGCATTTT. Protein: CASSQVRTPGAPQHF.

The chain joins TRBV6-4 to TRBJ2-3; TRBD1 matches at 7 bases. Germline assignment: CDR1 MRHNA and CDR2 SNTAGT. The CDR3 contains 15 residues. J gave up 4 bases and V 0 bases, and 4 bases lay outside the gene matches. This CDR3 reads CASSDSGQGADTQYF. CDR3 bases: TGTGCCAGCAGTGACTCGGGCCAGGGGGCAGATACGCAGTATTTT.

This chain connects TRBV18 to TRBJ2-1, with 12 positions matching TRBD2. The CDR3 is 16 amino acids. Trimming cost V 3 bases and J 9 bases; bases outside gene matches: 9. The germline V gene has CDR1 KGHSH and CDR2 LQKENI. CDR3 amino acids: CASSPQTSGGPREQFF. The CDR3 nucleotides are TGTGCCAGCTCACCCCAGACTAGCGGGGGTCCCCGTGAGCAGTTCTTC.

This clone has a handful of counts. The J gene is TRBJ1-3, the V gene TRBV9; D is unresolved. The CDR3 extends over 13 amino acids. The germline CDR1 and CDR2 sequences are SGDLS and YYNGEE. Between the trimmed V and J ends, which lost 0 bases and 2 bases, there was a span of 3 bases. This chain's CDR3 is CASSVVTGNTIYF. The CDR3 nucleotides are TGTGCCAGCAGCGTAGTTACTGGAAACACCATATATTTT.

The rearrangement uses TRBV5-8 and TRBJ1-5, with D perhaps TRBD1 (6 bases). The CDR3 totals 17 residues. Trimming removed 2 bases from V and 0 bases from J, with 15 bases in between. The germline V gene encodes CDR1 SGHTS and CDR2 YDEGEE. The DNA for the CDR3 is TGTGCCAGCAGCTTTTACCCCCAGGGGAATAGCAATCAGCCCCAGCATTTT. It encodes CASSFYPQGNSNQPQHF.

The chain combines TRBV9 with TRBJ1-3; no clear D. V was clipped by 0 bases and J by 4 bases, with 11 bases between them. The germline V gene encodes CDR1 SGDLS and CDR2 YYNGEE. The CDR3 is 15 residues long. This chain's CDR3 is CASSVVPGAGNTIYF. The CDR3 DNA reads as TGTGCCAGCAGCGTAGTGCCGGGTGCCGGAAACACCATATATTTT.

This chain joins TRBV2 and TRBJ2-7; TRBD2 is a possible D gene (7 bases). The CDR3 has 18 residues. The V end lost 6 bases, the J end lost 1 base, and 25 bases lay between the germline ends. The germline CDR1 and CDR2 sequences are SNHLY and FYNNEI. CDR3 amino acids: CASRAGLRGGARSYEQYF. Here the CDR3 DNA reads TGTGCCAGCAGAGCCGGATTAAGAGGGGGGGCCAGGTCCTACGAGCAGTACTTC.

J is TRBJ2-2 and V is TRBV3-1 (or the pseudogene TRBV3-2), with a weak D call TRBD2 (6 bases). CDR3 length equals 15 residues. CDR1 and CDR2 from the germline V gene are LGHDT and YNNKEL (reference sequence). The V end was cut by 2 bases, the J end by 4 bases, with 11 bases between. In nucleotides, the CDR3 is TGTGCCAGCAGCCAAAGGCTAGCGATCACCGGGGAGCTGTTTTTT. It encodes CASSQRLAITGELFF.

This chain connects TRBV3-1 (or the pseudogene TRBV3-2) to TRBJ2-2, with 14 bases lining up with TRBD2. This CDR3 region has 16 residues. Germline lookup yields CDR1 LGHDT and CDR2 YNNKEL (reference sequence). Trimming took 5 bases from V and 4 from J; bases not matched to a gene: 3. The CDR3 DNA reads as TGTGCCAGCAGCAGGACTAGCGGGAGGCTCACCGGGGAGCTGTTTTTT. Residues: CASSRTSGRLTGELFF.